The 8 T cell receptor beta chains below all came from one sample that was sequenced in a study of Graves' ophthalmopathy and Graves' hyperthyroidism. Scientists amplified the TCR beta CDR3 regions from RNA transcripts. HTBI primers primed a first-round RT-PCR, and a second-round multiplex PCR followed. TCRdb reprocessed the multiplex PCR reads with MiXCR, giving one entry per CDR3 protein. The table records over 650,000 distinct CDR3 sequences, more than 40% of them present only once. The sequencing input was peripheral blood. These receptor sequences come from an adult man with Graves' ophthalmopathy.

Many counts were recorded for this clonotype. The V call is TRBV24-1, the J call TRBJ2-7; D remains unclear. Looked up from germline, CDR1 is KGHDR and CDR2 is SFDVKD. This CDR3 is 11 amino acids long. The V end was cut by 1 base, the J end by 6 bases, with 3 bases between. CDR3 nucleotides: TGTGCCACCAGTGATTTTGGCGAGCAGTACTTC. The encoded protein is CATSDFGEQYF.

The rearrangement joins TRBV9 to TRBJ1-2; D ambiguous. The CDR3 totals 15 residues. Trimming took off 4 bases at V and 0 bases at J, with 13 bases between the two ends. Looked up from germline, CDR1 is SGDLS and CDR2 is YYNGEE. The CDR3 protein is CASSPGPSANYGYTF. CDR3 DNA: TGTGCCAGCAGCCCGGGCCCGAGCGCTAACTATGGCTACACCTTC.

To note about this clonotype: Likely a read error: the CDR3 ends without its conserved phenylalanine or tryptophan. The gene calls are TRBV10-3 and TRBJ2-7, with 7 bases lining up with TRBD1. The CDR3 has 14 amino acids. From germline, CDR1 is ENHRY and CDR2 SYGVKD. Here the CDR3 DNA reads TGTGCCAGCAGTTACCAGACAGGGACCTACGAGCAGTACCTC. This encodes CASSYQTGTYEQYL.

This clonotype turned up a few times. V gene TRBV3-1 combines with J gene TRBJ2-5, with 7 nucleotides matching TRBD2. The CDR3 loop spans 14 amino acids. In germline, CDR1 is LGHDT, CDR2 YNNKEL (reference sequence). V was pared by 4 bases and J by 5 bases, with 7 bases of the junction left unmatched. The CDR3 spells CASSRRTRRETQYF. As DNA, the CDR3 is TGTGCCAGCAGCCGCCGGACTAGGCGGGAGACCCAGTACTTC.

The chain carries TRBV20-1 and TRBJ1-1; 11 bases map to TRBD1. This CDR3 has 16 residues. The junction had 16 bases not matched to a gene; V was cut back by 3 bases and J by 10 bases. Germline V gene data show CDR1 as DFQATT and CDR2 as SNEGSKA (reference sequence). This chain's CDR3 is CSASASGQGAYGRAFF. For the CDR3, the DNA is TGCAGTGCTAGCGCCTCCGGACAGGGGGCTTACGGGCGAGCTTTCTTT.

This clonotype was seen repeatedly, ten times or more. The junction differs from germline at one of its ends, possibly a read error. This chain links TRBV4-2 with TRBJ1-4; D may be TRBD1 (6 bases). Germline V gene lookup returns CDR1 LGHNA and CDR2 YNFKEQ. The CDR3 totals 11 residues. The CDR3, as DNA: TGTGCCAGCAGCCAAGAGAGGGACATGGTCTTT. Protein product: CASSQERDMVF.

This clonotype was counted between two and nine times. The V gene is TRBV9, the J gene TRBJ2-2, with a weak D call TRBD2 (5 bases). Germline CDR1 SGDLS, CDR2 YYNGEE. CDR3 length equals 14 residues. V dropped 3 bases and J dropped 5 bases, with 11 bases sitting between them. This CDR3 is CASSATRRTGELFF. CDR3 nucleotides: TGTGCCAGCAGCGCGACCAGGAGGACCGGGGAGCTGTTTTTT. Filled out from reference TRBV9 and TRBJ2-2, the complete variable domain reads DSGVTQTPKHLITATGQRVTLRCSPRSGDLSVYWYQQSLDQGLQFLIQYYNGEERAKGNILERFSAQQFPDLHSELNLSSLELGDSALYFCASSATRRTGELFFGEGSRLTVL.

The chain carries TRBV4-1 and TRBJ1-1; no definite D call. Germline assignment: CDR1 MGHRA and CDR2 YSYEKL. This CDR3 region has 14 residues. Trimming stripped 4 bases from V and 2 bases from J, with 11 bases between. CDR3 region: CASSPRSSNTEAFF. The CDR3 DNA reads as TGCGCCAGCAGCCCCAGGTCTTCCAACACTGAAGCTTTCTTT.